The 2 T cell receptor beta chains below were found in one sample sequenced in a study of control samples from healthy donors and cancer patients. TCRdb's copy holds only in-frame clones and misses some; the assay was immunoSEQ multiplex PCR. The sample comprises under 450,000 clones, 90% of which are singletons, and around 6.8% rests with the top ten. Sequenced: PBMCs. These receptors were taken from a man aged 35 to 55 with head and neck cancer.

The chain couples TRBV27 to TRBJ2-3; TRBD2 might be the D (5 bases). Germline loops: CDR1 MNHEY, CDR2 SMNVEV (reference sequence). The CDR3 consists of 16 residues. Trimming left V 5 bases short and J 2 bases short, with 17 bases between. The CDR3 bases are TGTGCCAGCAGTCCCCGGGGTGTGGGTTACACAGATACGCAGTATTTT. It specifies CASSPRGVGYTDTQYF.

This clone was observed once. V gene TRBV11-2 combines with J gene TRBJ2-3; D may be TRBD1 (5 bases). The V and J ends lost 8 bases and 4 bases respectively, with 10 bases between them. In germline, CDR1 is SGHAT, CDR2 FQNNGV. This CDR3 is 12 amino acids long. DNA of the CDR3: TGTGCCAGCGGGATAGGGGCAGATACGCAGTATTTT. Translated, it gives CASGIGADTQYF.